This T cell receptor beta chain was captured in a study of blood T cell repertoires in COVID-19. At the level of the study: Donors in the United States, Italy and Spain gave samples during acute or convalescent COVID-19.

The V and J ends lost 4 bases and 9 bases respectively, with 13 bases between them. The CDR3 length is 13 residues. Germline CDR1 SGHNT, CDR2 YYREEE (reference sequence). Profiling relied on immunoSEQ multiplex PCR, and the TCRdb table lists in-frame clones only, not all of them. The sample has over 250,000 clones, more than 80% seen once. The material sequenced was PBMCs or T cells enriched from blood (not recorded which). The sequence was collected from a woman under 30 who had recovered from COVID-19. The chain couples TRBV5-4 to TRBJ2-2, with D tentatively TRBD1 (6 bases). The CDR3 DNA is TGTGCCAGCAGCAAGGAACAGGGTCGGGAGCTGTTTTTT. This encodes CASSKEQGRELFF.